This T cell receptor (beta chain) was found in a study of OX40 agonist ivuxolimab in advanced cancers. In the study overall: Patients were treated with ivuxolimab, an agonistic anti-OX40 (CD134) antibody.

Repertoires were generated with immunoSEQ multiplex PCR, while TCRdb's copy carries only in-frame clones and drops some. The data hold roughly 100,000 clones, with about 87% observed a single time. Germline lookup yields CDR1 SGHTA and CDR2 FQGNSA. Trimming took off 3 bases at V and 3 bases at J, with 12 bases between the two ends. The CDR3 contains 15 residues. The receptor comes from an adult with an advanced solid tumor such as melanoma, head and neck, liver or kidney cancer. The source material was CD4+ or CD8+ T cells sorted from blood, sampled in a trial of the OX40 agonist ivuxolimab. The genes are TRBV7-2 and TRBJ1-5; D uncertain. Here the CDR3 DNA reads TGTGCCAGCAGCTTTTCTCAGGTGAACAATCAGCCCCAGCATTTT. Protein product: CASSFSQVNNQPQHF.